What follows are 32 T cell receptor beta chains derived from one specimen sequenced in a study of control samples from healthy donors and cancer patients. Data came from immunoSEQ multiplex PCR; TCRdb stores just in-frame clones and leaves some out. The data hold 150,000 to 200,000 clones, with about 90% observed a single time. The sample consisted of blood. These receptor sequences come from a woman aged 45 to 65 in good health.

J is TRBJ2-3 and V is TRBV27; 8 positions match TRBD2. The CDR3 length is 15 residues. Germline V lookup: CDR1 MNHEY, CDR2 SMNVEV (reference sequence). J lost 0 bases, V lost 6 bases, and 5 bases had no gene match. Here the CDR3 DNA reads TGTGCCAGCAGCGGGGGGGGGTGGAGCACAGATACGCAGTATTTT. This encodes CASSGGGWSTDTQYF.

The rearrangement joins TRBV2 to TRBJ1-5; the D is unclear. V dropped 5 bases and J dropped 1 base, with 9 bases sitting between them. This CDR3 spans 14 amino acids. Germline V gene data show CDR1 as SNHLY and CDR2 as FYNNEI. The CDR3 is CASSPTRSNQPQHF. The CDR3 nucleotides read TGTGCCAGCAGTCCGACAAGGAGCAATCAGCCCCAGCATTTT.

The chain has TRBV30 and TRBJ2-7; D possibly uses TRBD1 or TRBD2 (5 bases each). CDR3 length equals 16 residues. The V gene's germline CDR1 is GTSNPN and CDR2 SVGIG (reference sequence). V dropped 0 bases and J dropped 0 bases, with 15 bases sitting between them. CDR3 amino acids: CAWSVGWDGRSYEQYF. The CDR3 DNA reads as TGTGCCTGGAGTGTAGGTTGGGACGGGCGCTCCTACGAGCAGTACTTC.

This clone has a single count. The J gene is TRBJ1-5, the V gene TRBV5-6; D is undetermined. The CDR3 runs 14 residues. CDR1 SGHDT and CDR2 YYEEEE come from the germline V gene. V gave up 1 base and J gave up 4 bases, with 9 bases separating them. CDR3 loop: CASSLLVGNQPQHF. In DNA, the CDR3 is TGTGCCAGCAGCTTGCTCGTGGGGAATCAGCCCCAGCATTTT.

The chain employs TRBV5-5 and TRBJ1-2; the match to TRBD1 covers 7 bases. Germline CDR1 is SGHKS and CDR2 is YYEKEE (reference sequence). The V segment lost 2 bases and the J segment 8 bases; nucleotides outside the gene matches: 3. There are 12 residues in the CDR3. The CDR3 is CASSLTGEGYTF. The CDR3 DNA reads TGTGCCAGCAGCTTAACAGGGGAGGGCTACACCTTC.

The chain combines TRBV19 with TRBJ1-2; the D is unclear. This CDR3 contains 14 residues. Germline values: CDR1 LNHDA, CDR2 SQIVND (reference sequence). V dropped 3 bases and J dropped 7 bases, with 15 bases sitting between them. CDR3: CASSITEIWIGYTF. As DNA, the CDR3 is TGTGCCAGTAGTATCACAGAAATATGGATTGGCTACACCTTC.

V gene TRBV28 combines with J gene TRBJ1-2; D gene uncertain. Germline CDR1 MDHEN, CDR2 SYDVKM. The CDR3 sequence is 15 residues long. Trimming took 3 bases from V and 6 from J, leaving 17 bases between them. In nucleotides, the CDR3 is TGTGCCAGCAGTTTTCGCCCCCTGGTGGTAAATGGCTACACCTTC. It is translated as CASSFRPLVVNGYTF.

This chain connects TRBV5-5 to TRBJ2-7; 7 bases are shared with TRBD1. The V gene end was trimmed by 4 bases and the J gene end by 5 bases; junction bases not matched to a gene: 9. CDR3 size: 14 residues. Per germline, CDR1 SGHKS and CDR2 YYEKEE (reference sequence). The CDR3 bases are TGTGCCAGCAGCCAAGGGGGCACGAGGGACGAGCAGTACTTC. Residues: CASSQGGTRDEQYF. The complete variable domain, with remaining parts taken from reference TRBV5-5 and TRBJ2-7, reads DAGVTQSPTHLIKTRGQQVTLRCSPISGHKSVSWYQQVLGQGPQFIFQYYEKEERGRGNFPDRFSARQFPNYSSELNVNALLLGDSALYLCASSQGGTRDEQYFGPGTRLTVT.

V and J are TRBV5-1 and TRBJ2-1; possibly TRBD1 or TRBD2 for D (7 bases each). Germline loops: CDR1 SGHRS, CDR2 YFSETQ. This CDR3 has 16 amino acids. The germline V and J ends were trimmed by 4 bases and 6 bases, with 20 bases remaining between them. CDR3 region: CASSRFRGGGSNEQFF. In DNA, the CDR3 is TGCGCCAGCAGCCGGTTCAGGGGGGGCGGGAGCAATGAGCAGTTCTTC.

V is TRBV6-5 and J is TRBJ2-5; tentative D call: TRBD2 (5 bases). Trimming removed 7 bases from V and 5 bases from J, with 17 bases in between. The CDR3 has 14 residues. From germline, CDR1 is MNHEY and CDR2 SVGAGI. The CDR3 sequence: CASNGGYTDETQYF. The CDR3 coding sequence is TGTGCCAGCAACGGAGGTTATACGGATGAGACCCAGTACTTC.

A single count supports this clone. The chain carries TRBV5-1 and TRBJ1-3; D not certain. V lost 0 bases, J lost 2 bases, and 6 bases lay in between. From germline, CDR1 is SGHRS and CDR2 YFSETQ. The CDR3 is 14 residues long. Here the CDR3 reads CASSLAGTGNTIYF. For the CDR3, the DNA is TGCGCCAGCAGCTTGGCGGGAACTGGAAACACCATATATTTT.

The CDR3 DNA is TGTGCCAGTACGCCAGGTTTTGGCTATGGCTACACCTTC. Its translation: CASTPGFGYGYTF. The rearrangement uses TRBV19 and TRBJ1-2; D remains ambiguous. The CDR3 consists of 13 residues. Germline lookup yields CDR1 LNHDA and CDR2 SQIVND (reference sequence). V was trimmed by 7 bases and J by 4 bases, leaving 13 bases between them.

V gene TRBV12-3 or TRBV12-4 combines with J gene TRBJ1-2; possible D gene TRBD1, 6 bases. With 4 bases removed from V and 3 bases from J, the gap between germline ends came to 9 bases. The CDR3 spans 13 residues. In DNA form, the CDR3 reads TGTGCCAGCAGTTCCACAGGGCACTATGGCTACACCTTC. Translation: CASSSTGHYGYTF.

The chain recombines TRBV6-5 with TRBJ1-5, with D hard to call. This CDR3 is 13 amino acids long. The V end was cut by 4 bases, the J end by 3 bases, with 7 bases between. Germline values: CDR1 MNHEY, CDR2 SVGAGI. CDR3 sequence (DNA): TGTGCCAGCAGTTGGGATTACAATCAGCCCCAGCATTTT. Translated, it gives CASSWDYNQPQHF.

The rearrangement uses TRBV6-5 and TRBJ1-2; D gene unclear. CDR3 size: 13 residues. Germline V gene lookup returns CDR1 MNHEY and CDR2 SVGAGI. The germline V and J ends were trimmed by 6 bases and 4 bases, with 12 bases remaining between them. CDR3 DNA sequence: TGTGCCAGCAGGGACGGCGTGACCTATGGCTACACCTTC. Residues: CASRDGVTYGYTF.

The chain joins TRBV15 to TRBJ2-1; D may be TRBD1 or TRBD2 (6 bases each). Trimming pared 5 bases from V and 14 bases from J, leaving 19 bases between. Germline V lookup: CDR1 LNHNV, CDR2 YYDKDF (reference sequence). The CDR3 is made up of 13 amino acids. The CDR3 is CATSQPRGAPEFF. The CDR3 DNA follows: TGTGCCACCAGCCAACCGAGGGGGGCGCCTGAGTTCTTC.

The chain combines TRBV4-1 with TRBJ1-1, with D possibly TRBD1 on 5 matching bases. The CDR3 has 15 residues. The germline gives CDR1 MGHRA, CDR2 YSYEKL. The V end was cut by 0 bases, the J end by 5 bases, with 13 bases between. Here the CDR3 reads CASSQEEGRGTEAFF. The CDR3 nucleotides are TGCGCCAGCAGCCAAGAGGAGGGGCGGGGGACTGAAGCTTTCTTT.

CDR3 loop: CASSRGYTRTDTQYF. The DNA of the CDR3 is TGTGCCAGCAGCCGTGGTTACACGCGCACAGATACGCAGTATTTT. The rearrangement uses TRBV5-8 and TRBJ2-3; no firm D call. The CDR3 spans 15 residues. Trimming left V 4 bases short and J 1 base short, with 13 bases between. Germline CDR1 reads SGHTS; CDR2 reads YDEGEE.

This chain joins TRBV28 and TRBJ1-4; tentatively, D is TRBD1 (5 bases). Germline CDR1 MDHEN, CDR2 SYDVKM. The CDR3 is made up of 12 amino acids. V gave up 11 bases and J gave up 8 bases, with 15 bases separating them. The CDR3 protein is CAHGGSKEKLFF. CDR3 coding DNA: TGTGCCCACGGGGGATCGAAGGAAAAACTGTTTTTT.

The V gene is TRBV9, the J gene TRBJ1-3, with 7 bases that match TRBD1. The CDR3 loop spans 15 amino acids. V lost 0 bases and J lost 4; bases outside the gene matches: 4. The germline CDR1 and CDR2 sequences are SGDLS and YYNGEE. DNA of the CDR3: TGTGCCAGCAGCGTAGGCGCGGGACAGGGAAACACCATATATTTT. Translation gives CASSVGAGQGNTIYF.

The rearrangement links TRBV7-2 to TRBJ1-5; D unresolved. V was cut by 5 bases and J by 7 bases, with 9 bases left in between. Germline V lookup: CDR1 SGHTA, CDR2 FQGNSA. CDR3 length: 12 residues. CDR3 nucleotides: TGTGCCAGCAGCCCTTATGGACAGCCCCAGCATTTT. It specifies CASSPYGQPQHF. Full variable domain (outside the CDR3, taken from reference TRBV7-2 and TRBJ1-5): GAGVSQSPSNKVTEKGKDVELRCDPISGHTALYWYRQSLGQGLEFLIYFQGNSAPDKSGLPSDRFSAERTGGSVSTLTIQRTQQEDSAVYLCASSPYGQPQHFGDGTRLSIL.

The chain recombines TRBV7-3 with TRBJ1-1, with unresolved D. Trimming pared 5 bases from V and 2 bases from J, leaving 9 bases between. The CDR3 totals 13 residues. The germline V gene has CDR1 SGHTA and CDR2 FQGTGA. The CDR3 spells CASSRGVNTEAFF. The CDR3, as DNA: TGTGCCAGCAGCCGCGGGGTTAACACTGAAGCTTTCTTT.

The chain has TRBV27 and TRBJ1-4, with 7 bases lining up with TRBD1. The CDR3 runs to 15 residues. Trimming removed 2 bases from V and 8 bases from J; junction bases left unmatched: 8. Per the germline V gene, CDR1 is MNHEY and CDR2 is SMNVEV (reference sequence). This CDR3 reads CASSLLRTGWEKLFF. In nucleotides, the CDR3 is TGTGCCAGCAGTTTACTCAGGACAGGATGGGAAAAACTGTTTTTT.

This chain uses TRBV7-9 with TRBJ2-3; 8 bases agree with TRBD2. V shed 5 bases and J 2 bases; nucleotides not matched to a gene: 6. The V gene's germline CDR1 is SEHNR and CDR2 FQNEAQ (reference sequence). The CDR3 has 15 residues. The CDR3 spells CASSQTSGSTDTQYF. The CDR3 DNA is TGTGCCAGCAGCCAAACTAGCGGATCCACAGATACGCAGTATTTT.

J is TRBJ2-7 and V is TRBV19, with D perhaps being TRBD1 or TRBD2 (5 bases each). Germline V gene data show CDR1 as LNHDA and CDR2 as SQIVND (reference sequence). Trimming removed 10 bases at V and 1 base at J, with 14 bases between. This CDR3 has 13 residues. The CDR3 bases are TGTGCCACCTTCTCCGGGGCGTCCTACGAGCAGTACTTC. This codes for CATFSGASYEQYF.

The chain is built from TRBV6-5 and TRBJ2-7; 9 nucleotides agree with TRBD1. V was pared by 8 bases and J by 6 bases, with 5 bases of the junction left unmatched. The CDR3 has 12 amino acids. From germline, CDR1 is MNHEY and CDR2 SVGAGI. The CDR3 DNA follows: TGTGCCAGCCGGGACAGGGTTGGCGAGCAGTACTTC. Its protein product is CASRDRVGEQYF.

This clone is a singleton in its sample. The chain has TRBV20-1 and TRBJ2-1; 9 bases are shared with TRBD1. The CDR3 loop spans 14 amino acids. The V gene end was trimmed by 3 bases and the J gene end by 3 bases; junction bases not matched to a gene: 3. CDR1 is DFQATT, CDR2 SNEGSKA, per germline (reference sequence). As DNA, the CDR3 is TGCAGTGCTAGTTGGGACAGGGACTACAATGAGCAGTTCTTC. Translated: CSASWDRDYNEQFF.

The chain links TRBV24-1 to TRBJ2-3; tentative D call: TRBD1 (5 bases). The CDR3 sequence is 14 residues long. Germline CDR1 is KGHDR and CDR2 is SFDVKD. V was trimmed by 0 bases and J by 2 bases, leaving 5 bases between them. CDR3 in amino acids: CATSDLGATDTQYF. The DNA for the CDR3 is TGTGCCACCAGTGATTTGGGGGCCACAGATACGCAGTATTTT.

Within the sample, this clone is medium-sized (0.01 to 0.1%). The DNA for the CDR3 is TGCGCCAGCAGCCAAAGGGCAGGCCACAATGAGCAGTTCTTC. Amino acids: CASSQRAGHNEQFF. The chain uses TRBV4-3 and TRBJ2-1; D gene ambiguous. Germline V gene data show CDR1 as LGHNA and CDR2 as YSLEER. This CDR3 has 14 residues. The germline V and J ends were trimmed by 2 bases and 5 bases, with 10 bases remaining between them.

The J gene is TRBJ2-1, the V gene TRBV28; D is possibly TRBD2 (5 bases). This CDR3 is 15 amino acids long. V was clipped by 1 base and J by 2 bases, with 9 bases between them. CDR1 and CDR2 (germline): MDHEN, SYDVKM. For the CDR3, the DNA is TGTGCCAGCAGTTTATACGGGGAAACCTACAATGAGCAGTTCTTC. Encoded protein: CASSLYGETYNEQFF.

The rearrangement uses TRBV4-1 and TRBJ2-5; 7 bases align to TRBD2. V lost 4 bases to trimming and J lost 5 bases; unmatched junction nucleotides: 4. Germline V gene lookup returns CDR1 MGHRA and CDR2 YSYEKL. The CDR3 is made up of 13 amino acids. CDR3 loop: CASSRLAGETQYF. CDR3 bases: TGCGCCAGCAGCCGACTAGCCGGTGAGACCCAGTACTTC.

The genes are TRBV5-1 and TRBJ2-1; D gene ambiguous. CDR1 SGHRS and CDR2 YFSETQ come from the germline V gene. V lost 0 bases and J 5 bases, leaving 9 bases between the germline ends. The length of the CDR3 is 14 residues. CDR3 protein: CASSLGDDHNEQFF. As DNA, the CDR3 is TGCGCCAGCAGCTTGGGAGACGACCACAATGAGCAGTTCTTC.